One T cell receptor (beta chain) is described in this entry. The data stem from a study of blood T cell repertoires in COVID-19. Sequencing was performed with immunoSEQ multiplex PCR; in TCRdb, only in-frame clones are kept and a portion is missing. Of 150,000 to 200,000 clones listed, 86% are singletons. The CDR3 has 16 residues. Germline V gene lookup returns CDR1 KGHSH and CDR2 LQKENI. The germline V and J ends were trimmed by 5 bases and 2 bases, with 17 bases remaining between them. V is TRBV18 and J is TRBJ2-3; D might be TRBD1 (5 bases). Sequences were obtained from peripheral blood. The sequence was collected from a woman aged 55-75 years with COVID-19, enrolled during active disease. CDR3 in amino acids: CASSLRQGHSTDTQYF. The CDR3 DNA reads as TGTGCCAGCTCATTACGACAAGGACATTCCACAGATACGCAGTATTTT.